A single sample gave rise to the 23 T cell receptor beta chains below, sequenced in a study of TIL therapy for anti-PD-1-resistant metastatic lung cancer (dated by TCRdb to about 2021). The immunoSEQ v3 hsTCRB kit was used to amplify TCR beta CDR3 regions from genomic DNA through bias-controlled multiplex PCR. The clones in this table, taken by TCRdb from immuneACCESS, are in-frame only. Not every clone is retained; where verified, under half of the shortfall comes from an unresolved V gene, and the cause of the rest is unknown. Present in this sample are about 50,000 clones, roughly 85% of which were seen just once. The ten largest clones represent about 5% of the sample. What the time point label conveys for this sample: pre-treatment sample, taken before nivolumab and TIL therapy. The sample here was blood, taken at baseline. These receptors originate from a woman aged 30 to 85 with non-small cell lung cancer.

This clone occurred a few times. The V and J genes are TRBV12-1 and TRBJ2-1; TRBD2, the table's D call, was not compared with the DNA. TRBV12-1 is tagged as a pseudogene. The CDR3 runs 18 residues. CDR3 residues: CASSFDRTSGISYNEQFF. In DNA, the CDR3 is TGTGCCAGCAGCTTTGACCGGACTAGCGGGATTTCCTACAATGAGCAGTTCTTC.

V and J are TRBV5-8 and TRBJ2-3, with TRBD1 matching over 10 bases. Germline V gene sequence: CDR1 SGHTS, CDR2 YDEGEE. With 2 bases clipped from V and 5 bases from J, the junction kept 8 bases outside the gene matches. The length of the CDR3 is 16 residues. The CDR3: CASSFAGDRGRDTQYF. The CDR3, as DNA: TGTGCCAGCAGCTTTGCGGGGGACAGGGGTAGAGATACGCAGTATTTT.

V and J are TRBV4-1 and TRBJ1-3, with D possibly TRBD1 on 5 matching bases. Trimming removed 0 bases at V and 4 bases at J, with 13 bases between. Germline CDR1 and CDR2: MGHRA and YSYEKL. This CDR3 is built from 16 residues. In DNA, the CDR3 is TGCGCCAGCAGCCAAGACCCCCGCAGGGCCGGAAACACCATATATTTT. This gives the protein CASSQDPRRAGNTIYF.

CDR3 DNA sequence: TGTGCCAGCAGTTCCTTCCCAGGCGAGCAGTACTTC. Its protein product is CASSSFPGEQYF. J is TRBJ2-7 and V is TRBV27; D uncertain. Trimming left V 4 bases short and J 6 bases short, with 10 bases between. The CDR3 has 12 residues. Germline CDR1 reads MNHEY; CDR2 reads SMNVEV (reference sequence).

V is TRBV27 and J is TRBJ1-2, with D unclear. The CDR3 extends over 13 amino acids. V lost 3 bases, J lost 8 bases, and 13 bases lay in between. Germline CDR1 is MNHEY and CDR2 is SMNVEV (reference sequence). CDR3 sequence: CASSFTPSQGYTF. CDR3 coding DNA: TGTGCCAGCAGTTTTACACCATCCCAGGGCTACACCTTC.

The chain joins TRBV19 to TRBJ2-3; the D is unclear. Per the germline V gene, CDR1 is LNHDA and CDR2 is SQIVND (reference sequence). V lost 5 bases and J lost 0, with 9 bases in between. The CDR3 extends over 14 amino acids. In DNA, the CDR3 is TGTGCCAGTAGTCTTCAACCTAGCACAGATACGCAGTATTTT. It specifies CASSLQPSTDTQYF. The full variable domain, rest sourced from reference TRBV19 and TRBJ2-3, is DGGITQSPKYLFRKEGQNVTLSCEQNLNHDAMYWYRQDPGQGLRLIYYSQIVNDFQKGDIAEGYSVSREKKESFPLTVTSAQKNPTAFYLCASSLQPSTDTQYFGPGTRLTVL.

The rearrangement uses TRBV28 and TRBJ2-2; 7 nucleotides line up with TRBD1. V dropped 4 bases and J dropped 3; count of bases not matched to a gene: 2. The CDR3 totals 14 residues. CDR1 is MDHEN, CDR2 SYDVKM, per germline. In nucleotides, the CDR3 is TGTGCCAGCAGTTGGGACAGATACACCGGGGAGCTGTTTTTT. Translation: CASSWDRYTGELFF. Using reference TRBV28 and TRBJ2-2 for the parts outside the CDR3, the full variable domain is DVKVTQSSRYLVKRTGEKVFLECVQDMDHENMFWYRQDPGLGLRLIYFSYDVKMKEKGDIPEGYSVSREKKERFSLILESASTNQTSMYLCASSWDRYTGELFFGEGSRLTVL.

Written as DNA, the CDR3 is TGTGCCAGCAGCCAAGATGGGGACAGGTTGGGTGGGAACACTGAAGCTTTCTTT. It translates to CASSQDGDRLGGNTEAFF. V gene TRBV4-2 combines with J gene TRBJ1-1; TRBD1 matches at 8 bases. The CDR3 covers 18 residues. Germline loops: CDR1 LGHNA, CDR2 YNFKEQ. The J segment lost 1 base and the V segment lost 0 bases, leaving 10 bases of the junction unmatched.

The J gene is TRBJ2-1, the V gene TRBV5-4; TRBD1 might be the D (5 bases). This CDR3 is built from 14 residues. The V gene lost 3 bases and the J gene lost 0 bases, with 7 bases spanning the gap. Germline CDR1 is SGHNT and CDR2 is YYREEE (reference sequence). Written as DNA, the CDR3 is TGTGCCAGCAGCTACGACAGCTCCTACAATGAGCAGTTCTTC. Translated, it gives CASSYDSSYNEQFF.

This clone was seen once. V and J are TRBV7-8 and TRBJ2-7; D is undetermined. V lost 5 bases to trimming and J lost 3 bases, with 11 bases between them. The CDR3 length is 13 residues. Germline loops: CDR1 SGHVS, CDR2 FQNEAQ. This CDR3 is CASSVDWDYEQYF. DNA for the CDR3: TGTGCCAGCAGCGTCGACTGGGACTACGAGCAGTACTTC.

The chain employs TRBV10-3 and TRBJ2-5; perhaps D is TRBD1 or TRBD2 (5 bases each). The J call is doubtful: the DNA matches TRBJ2-7 better. CDR1 is ENHRY, CDR2 SYGVKD, per germline. The CDR3 has 17 amino acids. The CDR3 bases are TGTGCCATCAGTGAGTCGTATGGCAGGGAGTCCTCCTACGAGCAGTACTTC. The encoded protein is CAISESYGRESSYEQYF.

The rearrangement uses TRBV30 and TRBJ1-2, with no clear D. Germline values: CDR1 GTSNPN, CDR2 SVGIG (reference sequence). This CDR3 has 13 residues. Trimming stripped 0 bases from V and 0 bases from J, with 5 bases between. The CDR3 is CAWSVYSNYGYTF. CDR3 nucleotides: TGTGCCTGGAGTGTATACTCTAACTATGGCTACACCTTC.

The gene calls are TRBV4-3 and TRBJ1-1, with unresolved D. Trimming cost V 0 bases and J 1 base, with 9 bases left between them. The V gene's germline CDR1 is LGHNA and CDR2 YSLEER. The CDR3 totals 15 residues. The CDR3 sequence: CASSQDHAENTEAFF. DNA for the CDR3: TGCGCCAGCAGCCAAGATCACGCAGAGAACACTGAAGCTTTCTTT.

This chain joins TRBV10-3 and TRBJ2-1, with D unresolved. Germline lookup yields CDR1 ENHRY and CDR2 SYGVKD. V dropped 4 bases and J dropped 0 bases, with 10 bases sitting between them. The CDR3 extends over 15 amino acids. CDR3 DNA: TGTGCCATCAGTGGGGGTGGAAGCTCCTACAATGAGCAGTTCTTC. It translates to CAISGGGSSYNEQFF.

This clone was observed a single time. The chain combines TRBV29-1 with TRBJ1-1; D unclear. CDR3 length: 12 amino acids. Germline CDR1 and CDR2: SQVTM and ANQGSEA. Trimming pared 4 bases from V and 0 bases from J, leaving 6 bases between. The CDR3 region is CSVATVNTEAFF. Here the CDR3 DNA reads TGCAGCGTTGCAACGGTGAACACTGAAGCTTTCTTT. The whole variable domain, filled in from reference TRBV29-1 and TRBJ1-1, reads SAVISQKPSRDICQRGTSLTIQCQVDSQVTMMFWYRQQPGQSLTLIATANQGSEATYESGFVIDKFPISRPNLTFSTLTVSNMSPEDSSIYLCSVATVNTEAFFGQGTRLTVV.

The rearrangement links TRBV10-3 to TRBJ1-1, with 7 bases that match TRBD1. This CDR3 contains 16 residues. The J segment lost 1 base and the V segment lost 9 bases, leaving 14 bases of the junction unmatched. Germline CDR1 is ENHRY and CDR2 is SYGVKD. CDR3 sequence reads: CAIKSQGGLGNTEAFF. For the CDR3, the DNA is TGTGCCATAAAGTCTCAGGGGGGCTTGGGGAACACTGAAGCTTTCTTT.

The rearrangement joins TRBV28 to TRBJ1-5; D not certain. V gave up 8 bases and J gave up 2 bases, with 13 bases separating them. CDR1 and CDR2 (germline): MDHEN, SYDVKM. CDR3 length: 14 residues. In DNA, the CDR3 is TGTGCCAGCGCGGGTGGGGTAGGCAATCAGCCCCAGCATTTT. Residues: CASAGGVGNQPQHF. Using reference TRBV28 and TRBJ1-5 for the parts outside the CDR3, the full variable domain is DVKVTQSSRYLVKRTGEKVFLECVQDMDHENMFWYRQDPGLGLRLIYFSYDVKMKEKGDIPEGYSVSREKKERFSLILESASTNQTSMYLCASAGGVGNQPQHFGDGTRLSIL.

The chain uses TRBV11-2 and TRBJ2-1; 9 bases align to TRBD2. From germline, CDR1 is SGHAT and CDR2 FQNNGV. CDR3 length: 16 residues. V lost 5 bases and J lost 3; bases outside the gene matches: 8. The CDR3 nucleotides read TGTGCCAGCAGCGAACTTAGCGGGAGCAACTACAATGAGCAGTTCTTC. Translated, it gives CASSELSGSNYNEQFF. The variable domain in full, with the rest retrieved from reference TRBV11-2 and TRBJ2-1, is EAGVAQSPRYKIIEKRQSVAFWCNPISGHATLYWYQQILGQGPKLLIQFQNNGVVDDSQLPKDRFSAERLKGVDSTLKIQPAKLEDSAVYLCASSELSGSNYNEQFFGPGTRLTVL.

The CDR3 DNA reads as TGTGCCAGCAGCCAGCCTGTACAGGGATACTATGGCTACACCTTC. Residues: CASSQPVQGYYGYTF. The chain couples TRBV7-9 to TRBJ1-2; possibly TRBD1 for D (6 bases). The CDR3 length is 15 residues. The germline V and J ends were trimmed by 5 bases and 3 bases, with 16 bases remaining between them. Germline values: CDR1 SEHNR, CDR2 FQNEAQ (reference sequence).

This chain connects TRBV7-9 to TRBJ1-5; 8 bases are a match to TRBD1. This CDR3 comprises 19 residues. V shed 1 base and J 2 bases; nucleotides not matched to a gene: 13. Germline loops: CDR1 SEHNR, CDR2 FQNEAQ (reference sequence). CDR3 amino acids: CASSLGGTGLVFGNQPQHF. CDR3 nucleotides: TGTGCCAGCAGCTTAGGCGGGACAGGTCTTGTTTTCGGCAATCAGCCCCAGCATTTT.

J is TRBJ2-7 and V is TRBV2, with a possible D match to TRBD2 (5 bases). With 3 bases removed from V and 5 bases from J, the gap between germline ends came to 11 bases. CDR3 length: 13 amino acids. CDR1 is SNHLY, CDR2 FYNNEI, per germline. The CDR3 DNA sequence: TGTGCCAGCAGTGAGGACGGGGTCCACGAGCAGTACTTC. As protein: CASSEDGVHEQYF.

This clone was counted between two and nine times. This chain links TRBV18 with TRBJ1-2, with 12 bases fitting TRBD1. Per germline, CDR1 KGHSH and CDR2 LQKENI. Trimming took 0 bases from V and 4 from J; bases not matched to a gene: 6. The CDR3 totals 17 residues. CDR3 in DNA: TGTGCCAGCTCACCACCGGGACAGGGGGCGCGGGCCTATGGCTACACCTTC. The encoded protein is CASSPPGQGARAYGYTF.

V gene TRBV21-1 combines with J gene TRBJ2-7; the table calls TRBD1, which could not be checked here. TRBV21-1 is noted as a pseudogene. This CDR3 is built from 15 residues. DNA for the CDR3: TGTGCCAGCAGCTCCCGTCAGACAGTCTCCTACGAGCAGTACTTC. Its protein is CASSSRQTVSYEQYF.